The clone carrying this T cell receptor (beta chain) showed up just a few times. The antigen is unknown. This sample was included in a study of response to subunit inactivated influenza vaccine. Study-wide results and limits: It was the authors' suggestion that each seasonal influenza vaccination recruits few new T cells.

This CDR3 comprises 16 residues. Germline V gene sequence: CDR1 SGHNT, CDR2 YYREEE (reference sequence). Trimming removed 0 bases from V and 2 bases from J; junction bases left unmatched: 5. TCRdb analysed the RT-PCR reads with MiXCR anew, one entry per CDR3 protein. Of about 540,000 distinct CDR3 sequences listed, around a quarter are singletons. This sample also appeared in a second study, on T cells expressing NK-cell markers. In that study: UMIs were included in TCR beta cDNA generated by 5'RACE template switching. Researchers got TCR beta repertoires out of sorted CD3+CD56+NKG2C+, CD3+CD56+NKG2C- and CD3+CD56-NKG2C+ T cells.

The chain is built from TRBV5-4 and TRBJ2-5, with TRBD2 matching over 9 bases. The TCR sequence derives from a man aged 45-60 years who received an inactivated influenza vaccine. The specimen comprised CD4+ T cells sorted from PBMCs, sampled 12 days after vaccination. In DNA, the CDR3 is TGTGCCAGCAGCTTGGCCTTGCGGGGGGGACAAGAGACCCAGTACTTC. As protein: CASSLALRGGQETQYF.